This T cell receptor (beta chain) was sequenced during a study of T cell changes during pregnancy in multiple sclerosis. V was pared by 5 bases and J by 0 bases, with 5 bases of the junction left unmatched. The CDR3 covers 15 residues. Germline assignment: CDR1 LGHNA and CDR2 YSLEER. TCRdb keeps only in-frame clones here, not all; method: immunoSEQ multiplex PCR. The sample lists roughly 69,000 clones, about 92% occurring once. This chain joins TRBV4-3 and TRBJ2-3; 7 nucleotides line up with TRBD2. The sequences come from peripheral blood, collected after pregnancy. This sequence was found in a female donor with multiple sclerosis, enrolled in a pregnancy study. For the CDR3, the DNA is TGCGCCAGCAGCAAGACTAGCCTGAGCACAGATACGCAGTATTTT. The encoded protein is CASSKTSLSTDTQYF.